The clone carrying this TCR beta chain turned up a few times. These data are taken from a study of T-cell memory formation after mild COVID-19. Study-level information: Largely donor-specific TCR clusters were found.

TCRdb ran MiXCR on the 5' RACE reads and lists one entry per CDR3 protein. This sample has 350,000 to 450,000 distinct CDR3 sequences, with about an eighth found just once. CDR1 and CDR2 from the germline V gene are MNHEY and SVGEGT. Losses at the gene ends were 5 bases for V and 4 bases for J; bases not matched to a gene: 13. CDR3 size: 16 residues. The rearrangement uses TRBV6-2 or TRBV6-3 and TRBJ2-5, with 7 bases identical to TRBD1. The sample was PBMCs or a T cell subset sorted from them (not recorded which). The clonotype was recovered from a man younger than 30 who had mild COVID-19 (a few samples of this study predate the infection). Cell type and time point are not known. The CDR3 nucleotides are TGTGCCAGCAGTCCCAAAAACAGGGGAAATCGAGAGACCCAGTACTTC. This encodes CASSPKNRGNRETQYF.